A selection of T cell receptor beta chains follows, all from one sample in a study of T cells in Graves' hyperthyroidism and ophthalmopathy. MiXCR was run by TCRdb on the multiplex PCR reads, yielding one entry per CDR3 protein. The data contain roughly 350,000 distinct CDR3 sequences, roughly 13% of them singletons. The specimen was blood. The origin of the receptors is a woman in her thirties or forties with Graves' ophthalmopathy. Both conserved end residues are part of each CDR3. Fields, in order: clone size, CDR3 length, J gene, V gene, D gene, CDR3 protein, CDR3 DNA. D genes are given only for firm matches. Clone size is given for some rows only: seen once, a few or many times, or a class if the clone is expanded.

>-|16|TRBJ2-7|TRBV19|TRBD1
CASSSIGQGRGNEQYF
TGTGCCAGTAGTAGCATTGGACAGGGACGGGGCAACGAGCAGTACTTC
>-|11|TRBJ2-5|TRBV25-1|-
CASSEIEKQYF
TGTGCCAGCAGTGAGATTGAAAAACAGTACTTC
>-|16|TRBJ2-7|TRBV4-1|-
CASSPTVGAFSYEQYF
TGCGCCAGCAGCCCTACTGTGGGTGCCTTTTCCTACGAGCAGTACTTC
>-|14|TRBJ2-7|TRBV7-2|-
CASSLEVASYEQYF
TGTGCCAGCAGCTTAGAGGTAGCTAGCTACGAGCAGTACTTC
>medium-sized|14|TRBJ2-1|TRBV6-1|TRBD2
CASRGLAGGAEQFF
TGTGCCAGCAGGGGACTAGCGGGGGGAGCTGAGCAGTTCTTC
>few|15|TRBJ2-5|TRBV7-9|TRBD1
CASSLRLQGVETQYF
TGTGCCAGCAGCTTACGATTGCAGGGGGTAGAGACCCAGTACTTC
>few|15|TRBJ2-7|TRBV18|TRBD1
CASSPTDRVGYEQYF
TGTGCCAGCTCACCTACGGACAGGGTTGGTTACGAGCAGTACTTC
>many|16|TRBJ1-2|TRBV28|-
CASSLSWGDLNYGYTF
TGTGCCAGCAGTCTTTCCTGGGGGGATCTAAACTATGGCTACACCTTC
>many|13|TRBJ1-2|TRBV7-8|TRBD1
CASNSDRADGYTF
TGTGCCAGCAACTCGGACAGGGCGGATGGCTACACCTTC
>many|12|TRBJ1-5|TRBV2|-
CASRDSNQPQHF
TGTGCCAGCAGGGACAGCAATCAGCCCCAGCATTTT
>-|14|TRBJ2-1|TRBV20-1|TRBD2
CSARTSGSYNEQFF
TGCAGTGCAAGAACTAGCGGGAGTTACAATGAGCAGTTCTTC